The entry that follows covers one T cell receptor (beta chain) sequence. Its matching antigen is unknown. The sample originates from a study of T cell responses to AZD1222 COVID-19 vaccine. TCRdb's table, derived via immunoSEQ multiplex PCR, lists solely in-frame clones and lacks some. This table holds 100,000 to 150,000 clones, approximately 94% found once. General study results and limits: Repertoire sampling occurred only after the peak T cell response. Nearly half of spike-specific TCRs reportedly target variant regions that are unmutated in the B.1.351 and B.1.1.7 variants.

The CDR3 loop spans 13 amino acids. The germline gives CDR1 SGHTA, CDR2 FQGNSA. V was pared by 6 bases and J by 5 bases, with 13 bases between. The specimen was peripheral blood, collected on day 0 of AZD1222 vaccination. This chain links TRBV7-2 with TRBJ2-5, with D unclear. This TCR derives from an adult in good health. DNA for the CDR3: TGTGCCAGCAGACAGAGATTTTTGGAGACCCAGTACTTC. Its protein is CASRQRFLETQYF.